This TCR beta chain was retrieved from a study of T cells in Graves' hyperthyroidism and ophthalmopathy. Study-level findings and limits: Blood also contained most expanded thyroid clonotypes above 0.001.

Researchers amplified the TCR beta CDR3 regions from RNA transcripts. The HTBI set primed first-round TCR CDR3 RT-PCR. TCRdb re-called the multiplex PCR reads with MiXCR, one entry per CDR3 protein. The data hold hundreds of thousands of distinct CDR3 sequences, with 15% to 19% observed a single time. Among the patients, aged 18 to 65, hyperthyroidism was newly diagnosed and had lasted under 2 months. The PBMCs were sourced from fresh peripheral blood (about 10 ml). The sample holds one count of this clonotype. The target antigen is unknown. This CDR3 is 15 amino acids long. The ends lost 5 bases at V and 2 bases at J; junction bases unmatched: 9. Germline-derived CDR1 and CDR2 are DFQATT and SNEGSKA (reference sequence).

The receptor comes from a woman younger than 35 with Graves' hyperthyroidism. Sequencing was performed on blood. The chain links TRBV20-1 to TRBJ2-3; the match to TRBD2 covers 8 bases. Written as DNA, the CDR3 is TGCAGTGCTGTTGAAGCGGGAGTTCCCACAGATACGCAGTATTTT. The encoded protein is CSAVEAGVPTDTQYF.